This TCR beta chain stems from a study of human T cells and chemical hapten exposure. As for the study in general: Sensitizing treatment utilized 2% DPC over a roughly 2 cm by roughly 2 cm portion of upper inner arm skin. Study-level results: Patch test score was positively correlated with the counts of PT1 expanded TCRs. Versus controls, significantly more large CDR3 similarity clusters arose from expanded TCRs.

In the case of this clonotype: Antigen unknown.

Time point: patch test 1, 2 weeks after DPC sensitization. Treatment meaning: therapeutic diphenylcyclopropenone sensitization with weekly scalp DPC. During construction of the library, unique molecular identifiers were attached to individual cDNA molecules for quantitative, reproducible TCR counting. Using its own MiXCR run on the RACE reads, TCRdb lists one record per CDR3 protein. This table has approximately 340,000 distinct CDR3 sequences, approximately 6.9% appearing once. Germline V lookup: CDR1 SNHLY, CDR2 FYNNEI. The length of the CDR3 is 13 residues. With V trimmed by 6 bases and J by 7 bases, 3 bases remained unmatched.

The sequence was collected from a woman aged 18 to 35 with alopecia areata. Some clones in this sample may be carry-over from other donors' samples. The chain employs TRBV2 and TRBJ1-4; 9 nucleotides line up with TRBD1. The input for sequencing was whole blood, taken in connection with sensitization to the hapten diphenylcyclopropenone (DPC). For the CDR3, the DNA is TGTGCCAGCAGGGGACAGGGTGCTGAAAAACTGTTTTTT. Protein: CASRGQGAEKLFF.